The rows below give T cell receptor beta chains drawn from one sample of a study of tumor-infiltrating lymphocytes in localized non-small cell lung cancer. Using immunoSEQ multiplex PCR, the repertoire was profiled, and TCRdb retains in-frame clones only, with some absent. The sample carries 15,000 to 20,000 clones, around 73% recorded once. Sequencing used lung tumor tissue. Receptors originate from a human donor with non-small cell lung cancer. CDR3s include the opening cysteine and the closing phenylalanine or tryptophan. Fields, in order: V gene, D gene, J gene, clone size, CDR3 DNA, CDR3 protein. A D gene is named only where the DNA matches it firmly. The size entry is marked missing in some rows and otherwise reads once, few, many or a size class.

>TRBV11-1|.|TRBJ2-7|.
TGTGCCAGCAGCTTCGCAACAGTTACCTACGAGCAGTACTTC
CASSFATVTYEQYF
>TRBV7-9|.|TRBJ1-6|.
TGTGCCAGCAGTCGCGACCTGAATTCACCCCTCCACTTT
CASSRDLNSPLHF
>TRBV5-1|.|TRBJ2-6|.
TGCGCCAGCAGCCCTGGAGGGGGGGCTGGGGCCAACGTCCTGACTTTC
CASSPGGGAGANVLTF
>TRBV9|.|TRBJ1-3|.
TGTGCCAGCAGCGTAGGAACAGCCAGCTCTGGAAACACCATATATTTT
CASSVGTASSGNTIYF
>TRBV28|TRBD2|TRBJ2-1|.
TGTGCCAGCAGTTTATGGGGACTAGGAGACAATGAGCAGTTCTTC
CASSLWGLGDNEQFF
>TRBV28|.|TRBJ1-1|.
TGTGCCTGCGGGAGGGCGGAGTCCACTGAAGCTTTCTTT
CACGRAESTEAFF
>TRBV5-1|.|TRBJ2-4|.
TGCGCCAGCAGCGATAGTTCAGGGGAACGGGGCATTCAGTACTTC
CASSDSSGERGIQYF
>TRBV30|.|TRBJ1-2|.
TGTGCCTGGAGTCTACGACAGGCGAATGGCGGCTACACCTTC
CAWSLRQANGGYTF
>TRBV7-9|.|TRBJ1-2|.
TGTGCCAGCAGCTTAGTTAACCCCGGGGCCGGGGGCTACACCTTC
CASSLVNPGAGGYTF
>TRBV18|TRBD1|TRBJ2-7|.
TGTGCCAGCTCATTACAGGGGCCGGGCTACGAGCAGTACTTC
CASSLQGPGYEQYF
>TRBV11-2|TRBD2|TRBJ2-7|once
TGTGCCAGCAGCCCAAGCATAGCGGGCTTCTCCTACGAGCAGTACTTC
CASSPSIAGFSYEQYF
>TRBV2|.|TRBJ1-1|.
TGTGCCAGCGATGCAACCGGGACTGAAGCTTTCTTT
CASDATGTEAFF
>TRBV18|.|TRBJ1-4|.
TGTGCCAGCTCACGGACAACTAATGAAAAACTGTTTTTT
CASSRTTNEKLFF
>TRBV7-3|TRBD2|TRBJ2-3|few
TGTGCCAGCAGCTGGGGGGGGAGGGATACGCAGTATTTT
CASSWGGRDTQYF
>TRBV4-2|.|TRBJ2-5|few
TGTGCCAGCAGCCAATCGCAGCAGGCGCAGACCCAGTACTTC
CASSQSQQAQTQYF
>TRBV19|.|TRBJ2-2|few
TGTGCCAGTAGTTATCGGACCGGGGAGCTGTTTTTT
CASSYRTGELFF